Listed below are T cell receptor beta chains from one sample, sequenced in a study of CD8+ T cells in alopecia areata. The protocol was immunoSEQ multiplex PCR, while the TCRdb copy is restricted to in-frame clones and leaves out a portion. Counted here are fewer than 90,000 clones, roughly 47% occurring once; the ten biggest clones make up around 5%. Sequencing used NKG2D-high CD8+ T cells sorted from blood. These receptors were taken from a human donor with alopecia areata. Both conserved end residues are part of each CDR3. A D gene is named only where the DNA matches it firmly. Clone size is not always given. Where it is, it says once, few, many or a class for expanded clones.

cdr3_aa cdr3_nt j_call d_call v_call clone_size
CASSSQGGGSDEKLFF TGTGCCAGCAGCTCGCAGGGGGGGGGCTCGGATGAAAAACTGTTTTTT TRBJ1-4 TRBD1 TRBV4-2 few
CASSLYLPSGSYEQYF TGTGCCAGCAGTTTATATCTCCCTAGCGGGAGTTACGAGCAGTACTTC TRBJ2-7 TRBD2 TRBV28 .
CASSHWVTASSYNEQFF TGTGCCAGCAGCCATTGGGTGACGGCCAGCTCCTACAATGAGCAGTTCTTC TRBJ2-1 . TRBV5-6 .
CASSLGGAWDTQYF TGTGCCAGCAGCCTAGGGGGGGCATGGGATACGCAGTATTTT TRBJ2-3 . TRBV13 .
CASSQAQGGYGYTF TGCGCCAGCAGCCAAGCGCAGGGGGGCTATGGCTACACCTTC TRBJ1-2 TRBD1 TRBV4-1 few
CASSSPAGTTEAFF TGTGCCAGCAGCTCACCTGCGGGGACTACTGAAGCTTTCTTT TRBJ1-1 . TRBV7-9 .
CSVEGYRGVGTEAFF TGCAGCGTTGAAGGCTACAGGGGTGTCGGCACTGAAGCTTTCTTT TRBJ1-1 TRBD1 TRBV29-1 once
CSVSWDNEQFF TGCAGCGTCTCGTGGGACAATGAGCAGTTCTTC TRBJ2-1 . TRBV29-1 .
CASSLELPPGELFF TGTGCCAGCAGCTTAGAGCTACCTCCCGGGGAGCTGTTTTTT TRBJ2-2 . TRBV7-2 .
CSVIQGPPSYEQYF TGCAGCGTTATCCAAGGGCCCCCCTCCTACGAGCAGTACTTC TRBJ2-7 . TRBV29-1 few